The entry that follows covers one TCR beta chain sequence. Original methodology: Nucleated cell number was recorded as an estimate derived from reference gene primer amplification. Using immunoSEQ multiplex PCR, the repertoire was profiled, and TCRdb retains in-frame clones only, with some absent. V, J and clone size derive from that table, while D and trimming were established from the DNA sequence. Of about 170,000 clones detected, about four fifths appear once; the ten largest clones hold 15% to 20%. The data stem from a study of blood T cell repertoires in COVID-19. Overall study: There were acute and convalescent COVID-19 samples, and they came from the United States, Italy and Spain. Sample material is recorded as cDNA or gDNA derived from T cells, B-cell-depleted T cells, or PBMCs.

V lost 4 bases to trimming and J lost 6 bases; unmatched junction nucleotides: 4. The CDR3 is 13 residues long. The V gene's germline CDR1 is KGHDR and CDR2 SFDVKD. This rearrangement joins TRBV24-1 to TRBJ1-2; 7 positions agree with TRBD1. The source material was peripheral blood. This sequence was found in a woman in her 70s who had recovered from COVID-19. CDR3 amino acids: CATSDPGTDGYTF. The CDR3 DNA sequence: TGTGCCACCAGTGACCCCGGGACAGATGGCTACACCTTC.